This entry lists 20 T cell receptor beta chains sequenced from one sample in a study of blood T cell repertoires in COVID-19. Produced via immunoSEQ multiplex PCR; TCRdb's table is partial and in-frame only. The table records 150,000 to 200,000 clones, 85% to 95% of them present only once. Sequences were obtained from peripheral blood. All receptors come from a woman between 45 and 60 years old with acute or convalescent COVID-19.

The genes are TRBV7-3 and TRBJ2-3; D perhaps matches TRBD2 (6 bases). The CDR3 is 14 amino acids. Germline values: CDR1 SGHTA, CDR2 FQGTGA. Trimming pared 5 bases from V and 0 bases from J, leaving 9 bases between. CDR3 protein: CASSGRRSTDTQYF. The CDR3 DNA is TGTGCCAGCAGCGGGAGGCGGAGCACAGATACGCAGTATTTT.

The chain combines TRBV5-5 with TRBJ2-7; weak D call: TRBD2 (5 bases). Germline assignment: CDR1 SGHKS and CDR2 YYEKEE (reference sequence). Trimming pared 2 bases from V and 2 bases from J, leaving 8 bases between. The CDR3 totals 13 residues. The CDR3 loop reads CASSFSGPYEQYF. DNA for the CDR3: TGTGCCAGCAGCTTCAGCGGCCCCTACGAGCAGTACTTC.

In DNA, the CDR3 is TGTGCCAGCAGTCCCAGGGGCGCGTCAGCTTTCTTT. It specifies CASSPRGASAFF. The V and J genes are TRBV12-3 or TRBV12-4 and TRBJ1-1, with D possibly TRBD1 on 6 matching bases. V lost 5 bases, J lost 10 bases, and 14 bases lay in between. The CDR3 length is 12 residues.

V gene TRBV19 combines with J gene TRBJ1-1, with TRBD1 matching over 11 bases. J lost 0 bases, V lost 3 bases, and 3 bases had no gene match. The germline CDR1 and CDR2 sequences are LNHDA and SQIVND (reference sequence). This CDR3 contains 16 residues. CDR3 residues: CASSMGQGEMNTEAFF. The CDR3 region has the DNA TGTGCCAGTAGTATGGGACAGGGGGAGATGAACACTGAAGCTTTCTTT.

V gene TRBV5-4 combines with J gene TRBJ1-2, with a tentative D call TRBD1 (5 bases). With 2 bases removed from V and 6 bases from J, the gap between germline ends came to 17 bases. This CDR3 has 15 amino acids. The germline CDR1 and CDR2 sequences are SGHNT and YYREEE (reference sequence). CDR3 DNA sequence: TGTGCCAGCAGCTTAATTCATGGAGGGGTTGATGGCTACACCTTC. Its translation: CASSLIHGGVDGYTF.

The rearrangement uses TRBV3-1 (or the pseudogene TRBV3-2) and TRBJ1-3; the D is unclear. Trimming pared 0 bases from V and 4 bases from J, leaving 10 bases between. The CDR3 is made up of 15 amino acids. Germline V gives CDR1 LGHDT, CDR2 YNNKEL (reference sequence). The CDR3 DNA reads TGTGCCAGCAGCCAAGAAGGCGGTGCCGGAAACACCATATATTTT. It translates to CASSQEGGAGNTIYF.

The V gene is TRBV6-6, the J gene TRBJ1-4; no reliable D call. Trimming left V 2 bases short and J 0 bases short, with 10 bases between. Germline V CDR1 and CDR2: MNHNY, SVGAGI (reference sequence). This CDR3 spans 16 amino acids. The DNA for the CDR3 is TGTGCCAGCAGTTACGGGTATCGGGCAACTAATGAAAAACTGTTTTTT. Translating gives CASSYGYRATNEKLFF.

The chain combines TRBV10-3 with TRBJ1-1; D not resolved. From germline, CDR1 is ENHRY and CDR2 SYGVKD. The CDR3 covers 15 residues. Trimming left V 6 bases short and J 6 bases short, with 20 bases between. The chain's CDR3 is CAIRDIDGGWAEAFF. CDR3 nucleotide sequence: TGTGCCATCAGAGACATCGACGGCGGGTGGGCTGAAGCTTTCTTT.

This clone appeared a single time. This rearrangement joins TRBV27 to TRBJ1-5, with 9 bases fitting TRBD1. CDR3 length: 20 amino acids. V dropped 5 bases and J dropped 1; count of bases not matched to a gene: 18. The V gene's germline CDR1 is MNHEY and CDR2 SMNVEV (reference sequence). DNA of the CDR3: TGTGCCAGCAGTCCCCGACCGGGACAGGGAAGGGTTTGGAGCAATCAGCCCCAGCATTTT. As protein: CASSPRPGQGRVWSNQPQHF.

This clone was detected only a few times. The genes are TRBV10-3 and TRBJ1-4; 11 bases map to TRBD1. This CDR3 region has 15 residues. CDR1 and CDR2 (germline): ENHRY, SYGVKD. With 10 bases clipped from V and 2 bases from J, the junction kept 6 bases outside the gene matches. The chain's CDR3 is CATRDRGTTNEKLFF. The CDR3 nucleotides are TGTGCCACTCGGGACAGGGGGACGACTAATGAAAAACTGTTTTTT.

CDR3 sequence (DNA): TGCGCCAGCAGCCCTAGCGGGGGGCCGGGAAATGAGCAGTTCTTC. Its protein product is CASSPSGGPGNEQFF. The chain is built from TRBV5-1 and TRBJ2-1; 11 bases are a match to TRBD2. The CDR3 has 15 residues. V trimming: 4 bases; J trimming: 7 bases; junction bases outside the gene matches: 7. CDR1 and CDR2 (germline): SGHRS, YFSETQ.

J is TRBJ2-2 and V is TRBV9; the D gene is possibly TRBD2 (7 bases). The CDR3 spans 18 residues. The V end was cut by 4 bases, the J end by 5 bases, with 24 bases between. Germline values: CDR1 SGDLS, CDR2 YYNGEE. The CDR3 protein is CASSPLPFPGGRTGELFF. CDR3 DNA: TGTGCCAGCAGCCCTCTACCCTTTCCGGGGGGCAGAACCGGGGAGCTGTTTTTT. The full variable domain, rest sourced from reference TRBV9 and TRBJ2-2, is DSGVTQTPKHLITATGQRVTLRCSPRSGDLSVYWYQQSLDQGLQFLIQYYNGEERAKGNILERFSAQQFPDLHSELNLSSLELGDSALYFCASSPLPFPGGRTGELFFGEGSRLTVL.

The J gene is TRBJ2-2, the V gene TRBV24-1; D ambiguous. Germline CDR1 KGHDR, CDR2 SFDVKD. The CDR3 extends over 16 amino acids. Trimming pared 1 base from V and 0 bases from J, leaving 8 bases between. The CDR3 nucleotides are TGTGCCACCAGTGATTTTAGCTCAACGAACACCGGGGAGCTGTTTTTT. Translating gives CATSDFSSTNTGELFF.

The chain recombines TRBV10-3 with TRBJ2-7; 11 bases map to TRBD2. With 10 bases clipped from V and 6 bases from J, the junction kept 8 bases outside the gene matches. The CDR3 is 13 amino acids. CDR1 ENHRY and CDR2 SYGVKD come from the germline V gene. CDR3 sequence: CATQTSGRGEQYF. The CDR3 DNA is TGTGCCACCCAAACTAGCGGGAGAGGCGAGCAGTACTTC.

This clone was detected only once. The chain's CDR3 is CASSIVISGEQYF. Here the CDR3 DNA reads TGTGCCAGTAGTATAGTGATTTCGGGGGAGCAGTACTTC. This chain links TRBV19 with TRBJ2-7; TRBD2 is a possible D gene (5 bases). CDR3 length equals 13 residues. Germline V gives CDR1 LNHDA, CDR2 SQIVND (reference sequence). V was trimmed by 1 base and J by 7 bases, leaving 11 bases between them.

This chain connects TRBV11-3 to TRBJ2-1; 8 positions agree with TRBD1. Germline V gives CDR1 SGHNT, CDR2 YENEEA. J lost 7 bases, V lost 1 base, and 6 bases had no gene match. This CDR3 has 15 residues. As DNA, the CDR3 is TGTGCCAGCAGCTTAGGCCAGGGGGCGGCGAATGAGCAGTTCTTC. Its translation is CASSLGQGAANEQFF.

The CDR3 here is CASSQDSQGNSPLHF. The CDR3 bases are TGTGCCAGCAGCCAAGATTCTCAGGGGAACTCACCCCTCCACTTT. The chain carries TRBV3-1 (or the pseudogene TRBV3-2) and TRBJ1-6, with D perhaps matching TRBD1 (6 bases). Germline V lookup: CDR1 LGHDT, CDR2 YNNKEL (reference sequence). The germline V and J ends were trimmed by 0 bases and 10 bases, with 13 bases remaining between them. The CDR3 spans 15 residues.

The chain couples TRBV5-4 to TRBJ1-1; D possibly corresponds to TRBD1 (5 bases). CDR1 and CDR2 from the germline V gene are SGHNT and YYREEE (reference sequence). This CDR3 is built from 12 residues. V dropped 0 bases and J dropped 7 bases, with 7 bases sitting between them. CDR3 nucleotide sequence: TGTGCCAGCAGCTTGGGACAGAATGAAGCTTTCTTT. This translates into CASSLGQNEAFF.

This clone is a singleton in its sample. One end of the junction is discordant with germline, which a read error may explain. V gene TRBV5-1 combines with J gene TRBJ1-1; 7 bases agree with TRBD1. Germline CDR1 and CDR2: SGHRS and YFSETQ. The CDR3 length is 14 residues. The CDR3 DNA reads TGCGCCAGTAGCTATGACAGGGCCGACACTGAAGCTTTCTTT. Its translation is CASSYDRADTEAFF. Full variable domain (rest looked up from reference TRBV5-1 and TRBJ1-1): KAGVTQTPRYLIKTRGQQVTLSCSPISGHRSVSWYQQTPGQGLQFLFEYFSETQRNKGNFPGRFSGRQFSNSRSEMNVSTLELGDSALYLCASSYDRADTEAFFGQGTRLTVV.

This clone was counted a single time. The CDR3 nucleotides read TGTGCCACCAGTGACCCCGACACCCTAGCCCACAATGAGCAGTTCTTC. Translation gives CATSDPDTLAHNEQFF. The genes are TRBV24-1 and TRBJ2-1; possible D gene TRBD2, 5 bases. V was shortened by 4 bases and J by 5 bases, with 17 bases between the two germline ends. There are 16 residues in the CDR3. The germline gives CDR1 KGHDR, CDR2 SFDVKD.